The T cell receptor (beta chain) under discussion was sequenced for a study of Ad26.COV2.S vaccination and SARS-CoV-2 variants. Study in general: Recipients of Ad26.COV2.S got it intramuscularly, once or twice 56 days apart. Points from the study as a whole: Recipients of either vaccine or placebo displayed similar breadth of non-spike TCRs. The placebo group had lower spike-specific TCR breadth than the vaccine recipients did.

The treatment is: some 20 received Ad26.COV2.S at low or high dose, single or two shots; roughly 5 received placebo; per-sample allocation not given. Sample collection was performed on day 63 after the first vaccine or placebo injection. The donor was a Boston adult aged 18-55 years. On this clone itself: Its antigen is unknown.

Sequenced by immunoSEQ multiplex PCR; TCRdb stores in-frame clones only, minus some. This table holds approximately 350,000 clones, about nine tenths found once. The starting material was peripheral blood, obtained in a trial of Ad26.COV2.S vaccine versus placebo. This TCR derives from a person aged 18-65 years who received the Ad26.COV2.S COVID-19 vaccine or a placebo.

CDR3 DNA sequence: TGTGCCAGCAGTCCTTCAGCTAACTATGGCTACACCTTC. This translates into CASSPSANYGYTF. The chain uses TRBV11-2 and TRBJ1-2; D uncertain. Trimming stripped 6 bases from V and 0 bases from J, with 8 bases between. The CDR3 covers 13 residues. CDR1 is SGHAT, CDR2 FQNNGV, per germline.